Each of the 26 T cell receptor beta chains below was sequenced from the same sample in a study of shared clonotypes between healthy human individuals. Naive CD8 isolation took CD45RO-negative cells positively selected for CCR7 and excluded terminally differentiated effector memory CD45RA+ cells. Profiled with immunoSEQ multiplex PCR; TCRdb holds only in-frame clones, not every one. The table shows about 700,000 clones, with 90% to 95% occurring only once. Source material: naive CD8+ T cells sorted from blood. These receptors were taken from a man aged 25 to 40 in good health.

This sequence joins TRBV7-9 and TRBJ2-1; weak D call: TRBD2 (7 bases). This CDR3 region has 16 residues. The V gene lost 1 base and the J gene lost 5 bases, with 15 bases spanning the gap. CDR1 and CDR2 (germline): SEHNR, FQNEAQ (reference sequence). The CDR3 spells CASSLVRGGGDNEQFF. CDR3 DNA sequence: TGTGCCAGCAGCTTAGTACGCGGAGGGGGGGACAATGAGCAGTTCTTC.

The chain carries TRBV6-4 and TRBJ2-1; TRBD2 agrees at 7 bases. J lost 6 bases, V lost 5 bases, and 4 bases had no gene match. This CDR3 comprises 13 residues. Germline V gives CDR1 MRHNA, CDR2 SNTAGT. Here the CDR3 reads CASSRTRTNEQFF. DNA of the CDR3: TGTGCCAGCAGTCGGACTAGAACCAATGAGCAGTTCTTC.

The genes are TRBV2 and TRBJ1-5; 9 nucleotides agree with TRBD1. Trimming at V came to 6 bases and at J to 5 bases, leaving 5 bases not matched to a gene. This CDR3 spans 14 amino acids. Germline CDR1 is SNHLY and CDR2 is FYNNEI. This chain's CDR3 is CASSSGQGYQPQHF. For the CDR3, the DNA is TGTGCCAGCAGCTCCGGACAGGGGTATCAGCCCCAGCATTTT.

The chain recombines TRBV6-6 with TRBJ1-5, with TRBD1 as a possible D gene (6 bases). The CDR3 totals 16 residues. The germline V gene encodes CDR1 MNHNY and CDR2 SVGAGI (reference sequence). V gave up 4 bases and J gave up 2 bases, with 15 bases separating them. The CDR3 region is CASSSGTLKGNQPQHF. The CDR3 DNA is TGTGCCAGCAGTTCCGGGACACTTAAAGGCAATCAGCCCCAGCATTTT.

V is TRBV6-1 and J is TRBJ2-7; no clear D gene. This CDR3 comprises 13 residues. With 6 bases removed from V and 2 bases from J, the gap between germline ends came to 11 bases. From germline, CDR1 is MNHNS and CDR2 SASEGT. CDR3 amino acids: CASSGLRTYEQYF. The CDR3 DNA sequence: TGTGCCAGCAGCGGATTGAGGACCTACGAGCAGTACTTC.

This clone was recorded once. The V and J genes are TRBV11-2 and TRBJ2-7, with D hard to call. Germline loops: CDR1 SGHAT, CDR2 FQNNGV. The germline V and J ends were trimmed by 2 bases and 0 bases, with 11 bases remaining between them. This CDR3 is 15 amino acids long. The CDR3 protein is CASSLLGMSSYEQYF. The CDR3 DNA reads TGTGCCAGCAGCTTATTAGGAATGAGCTCCTACGAGCAGTACTTC. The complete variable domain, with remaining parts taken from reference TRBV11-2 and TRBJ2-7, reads EAGVAQSPRYKIIEKRQSVAFWCNPISGHATLYWYQQILGQGPKLLIQFQNNGVVDDSQLPKDRFSAERLKGVDSTLKIQPAKLEDSAVYLCASSLLGMSSYEQYFGPGTRLTVT.

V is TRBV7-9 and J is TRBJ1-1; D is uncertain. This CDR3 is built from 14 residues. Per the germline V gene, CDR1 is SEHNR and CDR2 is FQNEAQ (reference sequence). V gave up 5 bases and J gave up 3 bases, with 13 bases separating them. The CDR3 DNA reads TGTGCCAGCAGCGCAGACCTTCGCTACACTGAAGCTTTCTTT. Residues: CASSADLRYTEAFF. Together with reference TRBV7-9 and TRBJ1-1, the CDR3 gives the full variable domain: DTGVSQNPRHKITKRGQNVTFRCDPISEHNRLYWYRQTLGQGPEFLTYFQNEAQLEKSRLLSDRFSAERPKGSFSTLEIQRTEQGDSAMYLCASSADLRYTEAFFGQGTRLTVV.

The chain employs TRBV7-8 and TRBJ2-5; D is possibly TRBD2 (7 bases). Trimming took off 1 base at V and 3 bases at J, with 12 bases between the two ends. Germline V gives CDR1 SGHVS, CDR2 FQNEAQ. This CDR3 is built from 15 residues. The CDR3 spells CASSLGRGGEETQYF. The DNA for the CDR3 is TGTGCCAGCAGCTTAGGTCGAGGGGGGGAAGAGACCCAGTACTTC.

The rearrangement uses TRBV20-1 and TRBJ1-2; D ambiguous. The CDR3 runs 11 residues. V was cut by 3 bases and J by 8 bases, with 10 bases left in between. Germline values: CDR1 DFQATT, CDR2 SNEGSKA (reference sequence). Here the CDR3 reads CSARALEGYTF. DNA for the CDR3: TGCAGTGCTAGGGCCCTGGAGGGCTACACCTTC.

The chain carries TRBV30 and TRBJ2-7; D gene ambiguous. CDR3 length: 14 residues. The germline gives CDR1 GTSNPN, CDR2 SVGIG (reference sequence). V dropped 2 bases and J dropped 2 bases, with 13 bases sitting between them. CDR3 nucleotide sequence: TGTGCCTGGAGTTCGGCCTTAGGAGCCTACGAGCAGTACTTC. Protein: CAWSSALGAYEQYF.

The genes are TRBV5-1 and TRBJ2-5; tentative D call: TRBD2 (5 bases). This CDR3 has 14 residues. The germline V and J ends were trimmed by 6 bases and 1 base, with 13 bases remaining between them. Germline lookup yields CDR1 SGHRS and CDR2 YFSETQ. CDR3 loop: CASTSGRGQETQYF. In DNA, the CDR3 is TGCGCCAGCACTTCCGGACGGGGCCAAGAGACCCAGTACTTC.

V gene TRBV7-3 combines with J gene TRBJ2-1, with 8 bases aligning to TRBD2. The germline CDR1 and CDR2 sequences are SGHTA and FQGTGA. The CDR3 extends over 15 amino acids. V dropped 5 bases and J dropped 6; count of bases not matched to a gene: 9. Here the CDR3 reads CASSLVLAGLNEQFF. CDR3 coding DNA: TGTGCCAGCAGCCTTGTCCTAGCGGGCCTCAATGAGCAGTTCTTC.

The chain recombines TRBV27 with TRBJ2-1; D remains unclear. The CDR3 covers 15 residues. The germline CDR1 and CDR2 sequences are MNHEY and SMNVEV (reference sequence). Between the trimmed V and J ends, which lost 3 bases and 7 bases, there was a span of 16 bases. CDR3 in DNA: TGTGCCAGCAGTTTTAGTTGGGCCCCAGGAAATGAGCAGTTCTTC. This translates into CASSFSWAPGNEQFF.

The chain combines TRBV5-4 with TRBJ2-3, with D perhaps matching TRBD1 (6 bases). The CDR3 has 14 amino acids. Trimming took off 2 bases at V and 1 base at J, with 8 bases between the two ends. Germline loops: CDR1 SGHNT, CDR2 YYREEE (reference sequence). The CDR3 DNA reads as TGTGCCAGCAGCTTATACAGGGGCACAGATACGCAGTATTTT. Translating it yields CASSLYRGTDTQYF.

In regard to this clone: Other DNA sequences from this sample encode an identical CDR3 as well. The CDR3 region is CASSDSGSSYEQYF. The CDR3 DNA is TGTGCCAGCAGCGATAGCGGGAGCTCCTACGAGCAGTACTTC. This chain connects TRBV7-9 to TRBJ2-7; 9 nucleotides agree with TRBD2. The length of the CDR3 is 14 residues. J gave up 0 bases and V 5 bases, and 2 bases lay outside the gene matches. Germline-derived CDR1 and CDR2 are SEHNR and FQNEAQ (reference sequence).

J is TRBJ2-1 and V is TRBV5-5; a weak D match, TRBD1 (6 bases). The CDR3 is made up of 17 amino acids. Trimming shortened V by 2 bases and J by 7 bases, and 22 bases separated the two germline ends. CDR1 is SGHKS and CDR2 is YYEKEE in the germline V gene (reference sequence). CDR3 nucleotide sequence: TGTGCCAGCAGCTTACAGGGAACTCAGGGTTTTGGGAATGAGCAGTTCTTC. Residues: CASSLQGTQGFGNEQFF.

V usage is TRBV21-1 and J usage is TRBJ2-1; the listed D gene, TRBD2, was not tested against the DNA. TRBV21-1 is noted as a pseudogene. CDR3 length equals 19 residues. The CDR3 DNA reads TGTGCCAGCACCCAAGTAGGCGGACTAGCGGGAGGGGACTACAATGAGCAGTTCTTC. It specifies CASTQVGGLAGGDYNEQFF.

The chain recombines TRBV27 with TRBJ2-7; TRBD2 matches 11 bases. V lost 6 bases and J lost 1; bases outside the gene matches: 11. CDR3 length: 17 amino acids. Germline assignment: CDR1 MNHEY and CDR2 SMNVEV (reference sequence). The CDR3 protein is CASRPRPLAGASYEQYF. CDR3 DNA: TGTGCCAGCAGGCCTCGGCCACTAGCGGGAGCTTCCTACGAGCAGTACTTC.

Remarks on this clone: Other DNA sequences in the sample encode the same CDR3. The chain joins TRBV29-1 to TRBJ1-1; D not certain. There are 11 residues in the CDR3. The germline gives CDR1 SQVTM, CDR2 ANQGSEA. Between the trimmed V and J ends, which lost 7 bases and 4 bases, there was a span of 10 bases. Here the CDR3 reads CSAGGGTEAFF. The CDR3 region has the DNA TGCAGCGCCGGCGGTGGCACTGAAGCTTTCTTT.

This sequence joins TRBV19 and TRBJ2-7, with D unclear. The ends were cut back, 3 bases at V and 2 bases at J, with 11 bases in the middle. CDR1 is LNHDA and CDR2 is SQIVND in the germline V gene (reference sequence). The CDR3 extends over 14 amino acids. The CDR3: CASSIENNPYEQYF. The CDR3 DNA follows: TGTGCCAGTAGTATCGAGAATAACCCCTACGAGCAGTACTTC.

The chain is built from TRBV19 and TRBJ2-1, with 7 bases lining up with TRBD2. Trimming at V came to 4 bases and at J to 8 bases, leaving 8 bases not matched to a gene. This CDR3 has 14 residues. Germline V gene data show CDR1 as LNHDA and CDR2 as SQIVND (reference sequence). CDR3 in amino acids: CASSNVGGPDEQFF. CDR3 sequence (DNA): TGTGCCAGTAGTAATGTGGGAGGGCCCGATGAGCAGTTCTTC.

The CDR3 protein is CASGQLGVGGPKEQYF. CDR3 DNA: TGTGCCAGCGGGCAGCTGGGGGTAGGTGGACCTAAGGAGCAGTACTTC. The rearrangement uses TRBV27 and TRBJ2-7, with D perhaps being TRBD1 or TRBD2 (5 bases each). This CDR3 is built from 16 residues. The germline V gene has CDR1 MNHEY and CDR2 SMNVEV (reference sequence). Trimming left V 8 bases short and J 7 bases short, with 27 bases between.

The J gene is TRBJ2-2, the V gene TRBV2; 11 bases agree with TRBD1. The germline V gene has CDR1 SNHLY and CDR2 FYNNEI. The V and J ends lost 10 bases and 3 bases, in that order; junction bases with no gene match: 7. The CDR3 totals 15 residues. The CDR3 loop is CATLRTGGYTGELFF. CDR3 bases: TGTGCCACGCTCCGGACAGGGGGCTACACCGGGGAGCTGTTTTTT. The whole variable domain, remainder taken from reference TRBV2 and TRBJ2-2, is EPEVTQTPSHQVTQMGQEVILRCVPISNHLYFYWYRQILGQKVEFLVSFYNNEISEKSEIFDDQFSVERPDGSNFTLKIRSTKLEDSAMYFCATLRTGGYTGELFFGEGSRLTVL.

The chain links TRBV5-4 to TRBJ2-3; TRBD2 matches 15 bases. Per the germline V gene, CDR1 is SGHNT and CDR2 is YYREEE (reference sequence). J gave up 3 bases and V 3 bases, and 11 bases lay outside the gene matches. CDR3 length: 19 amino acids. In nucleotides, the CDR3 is TGTGCCAGCAGCTCAGGACTAGCGGGAGGGCCCTCTGCTACAGATACGCAGTATTTT. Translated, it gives CASSSGLAGGPSATDTQYF.

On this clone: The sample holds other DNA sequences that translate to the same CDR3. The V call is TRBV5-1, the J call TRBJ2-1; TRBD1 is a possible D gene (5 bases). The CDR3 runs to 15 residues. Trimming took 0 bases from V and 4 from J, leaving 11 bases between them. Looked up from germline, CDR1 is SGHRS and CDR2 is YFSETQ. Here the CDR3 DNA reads TGCGCCAGCAGCTTGGCCAGGGCTAGTTACAATGAGCAGTTCTTC. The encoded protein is CASSLARASYNEQFF.

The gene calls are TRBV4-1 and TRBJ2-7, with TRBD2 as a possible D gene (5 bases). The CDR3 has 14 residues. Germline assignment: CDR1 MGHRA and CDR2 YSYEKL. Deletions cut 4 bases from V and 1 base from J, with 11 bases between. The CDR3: CASSPGSLSYEQYF. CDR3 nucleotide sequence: TGCGCCAGCAGCCCGGGGAGTCTGTCCTACGAGCAGTACTTC.